This is a list of T cell receptor beta chains from one sample in a study of blood T cell repertoires in COVID-19. The repertoire was sequenced with immunoSEQ multiplex PCR; TCRdb's copy has only in-frame clones and lacks some. The repertoire includes over 250,000 clones, 75% to 90% of them detected once, and 1.5% sits in the top ten. The sequencing input was peripheral blood. These receptors all stem from a woman aged 35 to 49 who had recovered from COVID-19. The CDR3 runs from the conserved cysteine through the conserved F or W. The order of the fields is J gene, V gene, clone size, D gene, CDR3 protein, CDR3 DNA. A D gene is named only where the DNA matches it firmly. Size is omitted from some rows. Given values are once, few, many or a class for expanded clones.

J: TRBJ1-1
V: TRBV12-5
size: .
D: .
CDR3: CASGLVAYTEAFF
DNA: TGTGCTAGTGGTTTGGTAGCCTACACTGAAGCTTTCTTT

J: TRBJ1-4
V: TRBV5-1
size: .
D: .
CDR3: CASSLSIGATNEKLFF
DNA: TGCGCCAGCAGCTTGTCTATCGGAGCAACTAATGAAAAACTGTTTTTT

J: TRBJ1-1
V: TRBV29-1
size: .
D: .
CDR3: CSVVGSAGRGAEAFF
DNA: TGCAGCGTTGTCGGCTCGGCCGGGAGAGGGGCTGAAGCTTTCTTT

J: TRBJ1-2
V: TRBV4-3
size: .
D: .
CDR3: CASSRLAGQAHYGYTF
DNA: TGCGCCAGCAGCCGCCTGGCGGGGCAGGCACACTATGGCTACACCTTC

J: TRBJ1-2
V: TRBV20-1
size: .
D: .
CDR3: CSARRGNGYTF
DNA: TGCAGTGCTCGCAGGGGCAATGGCTACACCTTC

J: TRBJ1-2
V: TRBV6-5
size: .
D: .
CDR3: CASSYRGYGYTF
DNA: TGTGCCAGCAGTTACCGGGGGTATGGCTACACCTTC

J: TRBJ2-1
V: TRBV6-5
size: .
D: .
CDR3: CASSRQSSYNEQFF
DNA: TGTGCCAGCAGTAGACAGAGCTCCTACAATGAGCAGTTCTTC

J: TRBJ2-4
V: TRBV27
size: .
D: .
CDR3: CASRRQNIQYF
DNA: TGTGCCAGCAGGCGGCAAAACATTCAGTACTTC

J: TRBJ2-7
V: TRBV7-2
size: once
D: .
CDR3: CASSLDMGSEQYF
DNA: TGTGCCAGCAGCTTAGATATGGGCTCCGAGCAGTACTTC

J: TRBJ1-5
V: TRBV3-1/TRBV3-2
size: .
D: .
CDR3: CASSQDRDQPQHF
DNA: TGTGCCAGCAGCCAAGACAGGGATCAGCCCCAGCATTTT

J: TRBJ1-5
V: TRBV27
size: once
D: .
CDR3: CASSRHNNQPQHF
DNA: TGTGCCAGCAGTCGACACAACAATCAGCCCCAGCATTTT

J: TRBJ1-1
V: TRBV3-1/TRBV3-2
size: .
D: .
CDR3: CASTRWVGAMNTEAFF
DNA: TGTGCCAGCACCCGTTGGGTGGGGGCAATGAACACTGAAGCTTTCTTT

J: TRBJ1-2
V: TRBV4-1
size: .
D: TRBD1
CDR3: CASSQDGQGASKFYGYTF
DNA: TGCGCCAGCAGCCAAGACGGACAGGGGGCCTCTAAGTTCTATGGCTACACCTTC

J: TRBJ1-1
V: TRBV5-1
size: .
D: TRBD1
CDR3: CASSFGTGANTEAFF
DNA: TGCGCCAGCAGCTTCGGGACAGGGGCGAACACTGAAGCTTTCTTT

J: TRBJ1-1
V: TRBV18
size: .
D: .
CDR3: CASSPRVGIGNTEAFF
DNA: TGTGCCAGCTCACCGAGGGTAGGGATCGGGAACACTGAAGCTTTCTTT

J: TRBJ2-5
V: TRBV5-1
size: .
D: .
CDR3: CASSRGSSDQETQYF
DNA: TGCGCCAGCAGCCGGGGGTCCTCGGACCAAGAGACCCAGTACTTC

J: TRBJ1-2
V: TRBV6-5
size: .
D: .
CDR3: CASSYTGVLYGYTF
DNA: TGTGCCAGCAGTTACACGGGGGTCCTCTATGGCTACACCTTC

J: TRBJ1-2
V: TRBV6-4
size: .
D: TRBD1
CDR3: CASRAGGNYGYTF
DNA: TGTGCCAGCAGGGCAGGGGGAAACTATGGCTACACCTTC

J: TRBJ2-2
V: TRBV5-6
size: .
D: TRBD2
CDR3: CASSPAGGYTGELFF
DNA: TGTGCCAGCAGCCCGGCGGGGGGTTATACCGGGGAGCTGTTTTTT

J: TRBJ2-7
V: TRBV5-6
size: .
D: .
CDR3: CASSLQGAPQQYF
DNA: TGTGCCAGCAGCTTGCAAGGAGCCCCCCAGCAGTACTTC

J: TRBJ2-6
V: TRBV7-6
size: .
D: .
CDR3: CASSSGHPGANVLTF
DNA: TGTGCCAGCAGCTCTGGACACCCTGGGGCCAACGTCCTGACTTTC

J: TRBJ2-6
V: TRBV5-6
size: .
D: .
CDR3: CASSWASGANVLTF
DNA: TGTGCCAGCAGCTGGGCATCTGGGGCCAACGTCCTGACTTTC

J: TRBJ2-3
V: TRBV5-4
size: .
D: TRBD2
CDR3: CASSLVRGGRADTQYF
DNA: TGTGCCAGCAGCTTGGTGCGGGGGGGCCGGGCAGATACGCAGTATTTT

J: TRBJ2-1
V: TRBV4-2
size: few
D: TRBD2
CDR3: CASIRLAGTGEQFF
DNA: TGTGCCAGCATACGACTAGCGGGGACGGGTGAGCAGTTCTTC

J: TRBJ1-1
V: TRBV5-4
size: .
D: .
CDR3: CASKLDTAGNTEAFF
DNA: TGTGCCTCCAAATTGGACACCGCCGGGAACACTGAAGCTTTCTTT

J: TRBJ1-3
V: TRBV6-5
size: .
D: TRBD1
CDR3: CASSLTGGGNTIYF
DNA: TGTGCCAGCAGTTTGACAGGGGGCGGAAACACCATATATTTT